Listed below are T cell receptor beta chains from one sample, sequenced in a study of prognosis after radiotherapy for stage I lung cancer. TCRdb re-analysed the multiplex PCR reads in MiXCR, keeping a single row per CDR3 protein. The sample lists more than 11,000 distinct CDR3 sequences; roughly 31% were seen once. The sample was PBMCs, taken before or after stereotactic body radiation therapy (not recorded which). The receptors were gathered from a donor at least 50 years old with non-small cell lung cancer. CDR3s include the opening cysteine and the closing phenylalanine or tryptophan. The D gene is left open where the match is weak. For some rows the clone size is stated as once, few or many, or as a class when expanded; others skip it.

>many|14|NA|TRBJ1-1|TRBV5-1
CASSLDPQNTEAFF
TGCGCCAGCAGCTTGGACCCCCAAAACACTGAAGCTTTCTTT
>many|15|TRBD2|TRBJ2-7|TRBV18
CASSPGLAGGYEQYF
TGTGCCAGCTCACCGGGACTAGCGGGAGGGTACGAGCAGTACTTC
>NA|14|NA|TRBJ1-6|TRBV10-3
CVISPNGWNSPLHF
TGTGTCATCAGCCCAAACGGCTGGAATTCACCCCTCCACTTT
>NA|13|NA|TRBJ2-1|TRBV7-3
CASSKVQGNEQFF
TGTGCCAGCAGCAAGGTCCAGGGCAATGAGCAGTTCTTC
>medium-sized|13|NA|TRBJ2-5|TRBV19
CASSILVQETQYF
TGTGCCAGTAGCATACTAGTACAAGAGACCCAGTACTTC
>many|14|TRBD1|TRBJ1-1|TRBV5-4
CASSQDRGNTEAFF
TGTGCCAGCAGCCAAGACAGGGGAAACACTGAAGCTTTCTTT
>many|15|NA|TRBJ2-7|TRBV6-5
CASSYTTASSYEQYF
TGTGCCAGCAGTTATACCACAGCGAGCTCCTACGAGCAGTACTTC
>medium-sized|17|NA|TRBJ1-2|TRBV20-1
CSAFSFPGLSGAYGYTF
TGCAGTGCCTTTTCGTTCCCAGGGTTAAGTGGGGCCTATGGCTACACCTTC
>medium-sized|15|NA|TRBJ2-7|TRBV6-1
CASTQGSGGSYEQYF
TGTGCCAGCACCCAAGGGTCCGGAGGCTCCTACGAGCAGTACTTC
>NA|13|NA|TRBJ2-3|TRBV6-2/TRBV6-3
CAPPGTLADTQYF
TGTGCTCCCCCCGGGACACTTGCAGATACGCAGTATTTT
>many|13|NA|TRBJ1-1|TRBV20-1
CSARVPGLPEAFF
TGCAGTGCTAGAGTACCGGGGCTCCCTGAAGCTTTCTTT
>NA|14|NA|TRBJ2-6|TRBV6-4
CASGASSGDNVLTF
TGTGCCAGCGGGGCGAGCTCTGGGGACAACGTACTGACTTTC
>NA|15|TRBD2|TRBJ2-1|TRBV7-2
CASSFVAGERFEQFF
TGTGCCAGCAGCTTTGTAGCGGGAGAGCGGTTTGAGCAGTTCTTC
>medium-sized|14|NA|TRBJ1-5|TRBV2
CASTLGASNQPQHF
TGTGCCAGCACCCTGGGGGCAAGCAATCAGCCCCAGCATTTT
>medium-sized|16|NA|TRBJ2-3|TRBV20-1
CSARDQGYSRADTQYF
TGCAGTGCTAGAGATCAGGGCTACTCCCGGGCCGATACGCAGTATTTT
>many|15|TRBD1|TRBJ2-7|TRBV20-1
CSAIEGTGAIYEQYF
TGCAGTGCTATAGAAGGGACAGGGGCGATCTACGAGCAGTACTTC
>few|17|TRBD2|TRBJ2-1|TRBV9
CASSVGWGSGRAGEQFF
TGTGCCAGCAGCGTGGGGTGGGGGAGCGGGAGGGCCGGCGAGCAGTTCTTC
>many|14|NA|TRBJ2-4|TRBV28
CASLGRGAKNIQYF
TGTGCCAGCCTGGGAAGGGGGGCCAAAAACATTCAGTACTTC
>NA|14|TRBD1|TRBJ1-5|TRBV6-1
CASSRDRANKHQHF
TGTGCCAGCAGTCGGGACAGGGCCAATAAGCACCAGCATTTT
>medium-sized|16|NA|TRBJ2-3|TRBV5-1
CASTTLGDRVTDTQYF
TGCGCCAGCACCACGTTGGGGGATCGGGTAACAGATACGCAGTATTTT
>NA|17|TRBD2|TRBJ2-5|TRBV20-1
CSARHPVVAGGNETQYF
TGCAGTGCTAGACATCCTGTGGTAGCGGGAGGTAATGAGACCCAGTACTTC
>many|14|NA|TRBJ2-4|TRBV27
CASSSQAAKNIQYF
TGTGCCAGCAGTTCCCAAGCAGCCAAAAACATTCAGTACTTC
>many|14|TRBD1|TRBJ2-2|TRBV4-1
CASSQDDRGGELFF
TGCGCCAGCAGCCAGGACGACAGGGGCGGGGAGCTGTTTTTT
>medium-sized|14|TRBD1|TRBJ2-7|TRBV28
CASSLGDRVDEQYF
TGTGCCAGCAGTTTAGGGGACAGGGTTGACGAGCAGTACTTC
>many|15|TRBD1|TRBJ1-5|TRBV6-1
CASSGDRGNNQPQHF
TGTGCCAGCAGTGGGGACAGGGGGAACAATCAGCCCCAGCATTTT
>NA|15|NA|TRBJ2-3|TRBV7-9
CARSSREAKTDTQYF
TGTGCCAGAAGCTCGAGGGAGGCAAAAACAGATACGCAGTATTTT
>many|13|NA|TRBJ2-7|TRBV5-1
CASSLGRPYEQYF
TGCGCCAGCAGCTTGGGCCGACCCTACGAGCAGTACTTC
>many|13|NA|TRBJ2-2|TRBV29-1
CSVEGGYTGELFF
TGCAGCGTTGAGGGCGGATACACCGGGGAGCTGTTTTTT
>many|16|NA|TRBJ2-1|TRBV5-8
CASSSGGGLRHNEQFF
TGTGCCAGCAGCTCAGGCGGAGGACTCAGGCACAATGAGCAGTTCTTC
>NA|15|TRBD1|TRBJ1-3|TRBV6-1
CASNSGTASGNTIYF
TGTGCCAGCAATTCCGGGACAGCTTCTGGAAACACCATATATTTT
>many|15|TRBD2|TRBJ2-1|TRBV4-2
CASSQLAGDSDEQFF
TGTGCCAGCAGCCAACTAGCGGGAGACTCCGATGAGCAGTTCTTC
>medium-sized|13|NA|TRBJ2-1|TRBV6-2/TRBV6-3
CATEVGAGNEQFF
TGTGCCACGGAGGTGGGGGCGGGGAATGAGCAGTTCTTC
>medium-sized|13|NA|TRBJ1-5|TRBV2
CASSPDRNQPQHF
TGTGCCAGCAGTCCCGACAGAAATCAGCCCCAGCATTTT
>many|17|TRBD1|TRBJ2-1|TRBV18
CASSPFPGTGVLYEQFF
TGTGCCAGCTCACCATTTCCCGGGACAGGGGTTCTCTATGAGCAGTTCTTC
>NA|14|NA|TRBJ2-1|TRBV2
CASTTLGGYNEQFF
TGTGCCAGCACCACCTTGGGGGGTTACAATGAGCAGTTCTTC
>NA|12|NA|TRBJ1-2|TRBV27
CAKQDRNYGYTF
TGTGCCAAACAAGACAGGAACTATGGCTACACCTTC
>NA|15|NA|TRBJ2-6|TRBV27
CASSFRRYGANVLTF
TGTGCCAGCAGTTTTAGGAGATATGGGGCCAACGTCCTGACTTTC